Reported below is one T cell receptor (beta chain). Here immunoSEQ multiplex PCR was the method, and the copy in TCRdb shows in-frame clones only, minus some. Of 110,000 to 150,000 clones listed, roughly four fifths are singletons. The data belong to a study of blood T cell repertoires in COVID-19. For the study at large: Samples came from the United States, Italy and Spain, spanning acute and convalescent COVID-19.

The material sequenced was peripheral blood. The clonotype comes from a woman of 80 years or more in a cohort sampled during active or convalescent COVID-19.

DNA of the CDR3: TGTGCCAGCAGCCCCGGAGGGGGCGGGAATTCACCCCTCCACTTT. Its protein product is CASSPGGGGNSPLHF. V usage is TRBV6-2 or TRBV6-3 and J usage is TRBJ1-6; TRBD1 matches 7 bases. The ends lost 6 bases at V and 7 bases at J; junction bases unmatched: 9. This CDR3 comprises 15 residues. Per the germline V gene, CDR1 is MNHEY and CDR2 is SVGEGT.